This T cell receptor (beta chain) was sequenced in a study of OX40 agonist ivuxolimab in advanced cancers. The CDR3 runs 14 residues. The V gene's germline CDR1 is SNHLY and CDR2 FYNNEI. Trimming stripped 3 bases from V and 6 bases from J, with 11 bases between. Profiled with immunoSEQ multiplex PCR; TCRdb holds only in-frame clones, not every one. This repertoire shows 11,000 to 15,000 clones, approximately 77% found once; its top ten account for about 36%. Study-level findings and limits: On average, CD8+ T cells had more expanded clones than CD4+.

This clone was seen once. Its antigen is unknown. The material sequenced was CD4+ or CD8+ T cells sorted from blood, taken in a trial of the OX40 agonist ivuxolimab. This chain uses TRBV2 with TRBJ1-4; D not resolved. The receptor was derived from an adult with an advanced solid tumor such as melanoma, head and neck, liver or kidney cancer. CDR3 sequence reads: CASSDSGGYEKLFF. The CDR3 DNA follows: TGTGCCAGCAGTGATAGCGGCGGGTATGAAAAACTGTTTTTT. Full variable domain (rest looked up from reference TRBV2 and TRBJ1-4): EPEVTQTPSHQVTQMGQEVILRCVPISNHLYFYWYRQILGQKVEFLVSFYNNEISEKSEIFDDQFSVERPDGSNFTLKIRSTKLEDSAMYFCASSDSGGYEKLFFGSGTQLSVL.